This T cell receptor (beta chain) comes out of a study of naive and memory T cell subsets. Study observations and caveats: Activation and differentiation may alter RNA-based TCR counts. Especially in CD8 cells, naive repertoires contained a few larger clonotypes, possibly CD45RA-re-expressing memory cells. Gini index rose across naive, CM, EM and EMRA in CD4 and CD8.

The beta constant-region primer was an equimolar mix of two oligonucleotides covering TRBC1 and TRBC2. The ligated cDNA underwent four PCR rounds using SP2 and nested alpha and beta constant-region primers. TCRdb called the UMI-ligation and nested PCR reads again in MiXCR, with one record for every CDR3 protein. The sample includes about 160,000 distinct CDR3 sequences, approximately 22% seen only once; the top ten take 0.1% to 0.11%. This clonotype has a handful of counts. Its antigen is not known. The specimen sequenced was naive CD4+ T cells from blood. The sequence derives from a human donor in good health.

CDR3 region: CASSFRGSEDTQYF. The DNA for the CDR3 is TGTGCCAGCAGCTTTAGGGGTTCTGAAGATACGCAGTATTTT. This chain connects TRBV7-9 to TRBJ2-3; D may be TRBD1 (5 bases). The CDR3 sequence is 14 residues long. Germline loops: CDR1 SEHNR, CDR2 FQNEAQ (reference sequence). V shed 3 bases and J shed 5 bases, with 12 bases lying between them.